These 13 T cell receptor beta chains came from one sample sequenced in a study of early stage breast cancer tumors. The method was immunoSEQ multiplex PCR; TCRdb's version includes in-frame clones alone and lacks a portion of them. The profile shows 30,000 to 40,000 clones, 65% to 75% of them singletons. Sequencing used blood. The receptors come from a person aged 60 to 70 with breast cancer.

J is TRBJ2-7 and V is TRBV9; the D gene is possibly TRBD1 (7 bases). The germline V gene has CDR1 SGDLS and CDR2 YYNGEE. CDR3 length: 15 residues. V shed 0 bases and J shed 4 bases, with 14 bases lying between them. In nucleotides, the CDR3 is TGTGCCAGCAGCGTAGAGGAGGGGGCGCGGTACGAGCAGTACTTC. The encoded protein is CASSVEEGARYEQYF.

In this sample, this clone turned up a few times. As DNA, the CDR3 is TGTGCCAGCAGCCCGAACTCAGGGACAGGGTACAATGAGCAGTTCTTC. Translating it yields CASSPNSGTGYNEQFF. V and J are TRBV7-3 and TRBJ2-1, with 9 bases identical to TRBD1. The CDR3 consists of 16 residues. The trim removed 5 bases at V and 4 bases at J, leaving 9 bases unmatched. Per germline, CDR1 SGHTA and CDR2 FQGTGA.

The rearrangement joins TRBV11-2 to TRBJ2-1; D is uncertain. Germline lookup yields CDR1 SGHAT and CDR2 FQNNGV. Trimming pared 0 bases from V and 3 bases from J, leaving 3 bases between. The CDR3 is 13 amino acids. This chain's CDR3 is CASSLDSYNEQFF. For the CDR3, the DNA is TGTGCCAGCAGCTTAGACAGCTACAATGAGCAGTTCTTC.

This clone was detected once. This chain links TRBV4-1 with TRBJ1-6; TRBD1 agrees at 7 bases. This CDR3 spans 16 amino acids. With V trimmed by 3 bases and J by 8 bases, 10 bases remained unmatched. CDR1 MGHRA and CDR2 YSYEKL come from the germline V gene. CDR3 nucleotide sequence: TGCGCCAGCAGCCACCAAACAGGGGAGATGCATTCACCCCTCCACTTT. Residues: CASSHQTGEMHSPLHF.

This clone has a handful of counts. The chain combines TRBV11-3 with TRBJ2-1; 8 positions agree with TRBD2. This CDR3 has 16 amino acids. The V and J ends lost 0 bases and 10 bases, in that order; junction bases with no gene match: 11. CDR1 is SGHNT and CDR2 is YENEEA in the germline V gene. CDR3 nucleotide sequence: TGTGCCAGCAGCTTAGATGGCGGGAGGTCTATAACAGAGCAGTTCTTC. It specifies CASSLDGGRSITEQFF.

The gene calls are TRBV5-4 and TRBJ2-5; 10 bases line up with TRBD2. From germline, CDR1 is SGHNT and CDR2 YYREEE (reference sequence). This CDR3 region has 13 residues. Unmatched junction bases numbered 6, after V lost 8 bases and J lost 5 bases. The CDR3 DNA is TGTGCCAGTGAGCGGGAGGGGGGGGAGACCCAGTACTTC. Encoded protein: CASEREGGETQYF.

The chain uses TRBV18 and TRBJ2-2; TRBD2 matches 8 bases. J was trimmed by 4 bases and V by 3 bases; bases with no gene match: 10. The CDR3 totals 17 residues. Germline V CDR1 and CDR2: KGHSH, LQKENI. The CDR3 sequence: CASSPGRAGVSTGELFF. The CDR3 DNA is TGTGCCAGCTCACCCGGCCGAGCGGGAGTCTCCACCGGGGAGCTGTTTTTT.

The chain recombines TRBV28 with TRBJ1-5, with D maybe TRBD1 (5 bases). V dropped 5 bases and J dropped 6 bases, with 8 bases sitting between them. The germline V gene has CDR1 MDHEN and CDR2 SYDVKM. The CDR3 length is 12 residues. DNA for the CDR3: TGTGCCAGCAGTGTTAGGGGTCAGCCCCAGCATTTT. Translation gives CASSVRGQPQHF.

The V and J genes are TRBV19 and TRBJ1-1; 7 bases align to TRBD1. The germline V gene encodes CDR1 LNHDA and CDR2 SQIVND (reference sequence). The junction had 10 bases not matched to a gene; V was cut back by 10 bases and J by 5 bases. The CDR3 has 13 amino acids. This CDR3 is CATRGGDVTEAFF. The DNA of the CDR3 is TGTGCCACCAGGGGGGGTGACGTGACTGAAGCTTTCTTT.

The chain couples TRBV6-1 to TRBJ2-7, with D unclear. The CDR3 sequence is 13 residues long. The V gene lost 3 bases and the J gene lost 3 bases, with 9 bases spanning the gap. The germline gives CDR1 MNHNS, CDR2 SASEGT. The CDR3 here is CASSDGSYYEQYF. In DNA form, the CDR3 reads TGTGCCAGCAGTGATGGTTCGTACTACGAGCAGTACTTC.

This clone was detected only a few times. V usage is TRBV5-5 and J usage is TRBJ1-2; TRBD1 matches at 7 bases. The V gene end was trimmed by 7 bases and the J gene end by 3 bases; junction bases not matched to a gene: 12. The CDR3 runs 15 residues. Germline loops: CDR1 SGHKS, CDR2 YYEKEE (reference sequence). CDR3 sequence reads: CASSARTGEDYGYTF. For the CDR3, the DNA is TGTGCCAGCTCAGCTCGTACAGGGGAGGACTATGGCTACACCTTC.

CDR3 sequence reads: CASSQDRGFHNEQFF. The CDR3 DNA sequence: TGTGCCAGCAGCCAAGATCGGGGCTTCCACAATGAGCAGTTCTTC. This chain connects TRBV4-2 to TRBJ2-1; D is perhaps TRBD1 or TRBD2 (5 bases each). The CDR3 is 15 amino acids. The germline CDR1 and CDR2 sequences are LGHNA and YNFKEQ. With 0 bases removed from V and 5 bases from J, the gap between germline ends came to 11 bases.

This chain uses TRBV6-6 with TRBJ2-7, with TRBD2 matching over 10 bases. The CDR3 sequence is 14 residues long. The germline V gene has CDR1 MNHNY and CDR2 SVGAGI (reference sequence). V shed 8 bases, J shed 5 bases, and the junction held 9 bases outside the gene matches. The CDR3 region is CASGMSGRVDEQYF. DNA of the CDR3: TGTGCCAGCGGCATGAGCGGGAGGGTCGACGAGCAGTACTTC.